What follows is one T cell receptor (beta chain) and its context. Deletions cut 3 bases from V and 4 bases from J, with 10 bases between. The CDR3 totals 13 residues. CDR1 is LNHDA and CDR2 is SQIVND in the germline V gene (reference sequence). This entry comes from a study of Ad26.COV2.S vaccination and SARS-CoV-2 variants. Study-wide context: A COV1001 Ad26.COV2.S trial-arm participant provided the sample.

Treatment specified: over 15 received Ad26.COV2.S at low or high dose, single or two shots; about 5 received placebo; per-sample allocation not given. On day 63 after the first injection, vaccine and placebo recipients gave samples. The shot given was an Ad26 vector that makes Wuhan-strain SARS-CoV-2 spike. Produced via immunoSEQ multiplex PCR; TCRdb's table is partial and in-frame only. Here the sample spans hundreds of thousands of clones, 75% to 90% being singletons. The rearrangement links TRBV19 to TRBJ2-7, with D unclear. The sample consisted of peripheral blood, taken in a trial of Ad26.COV2.S vaccine versus placebo. This receptor was identified in a person between 18 and 60 years old who received the Ad26.COV2.S COVID-19 vaccine or a placebo. The CDR3 nucleotides read TGTGCCAGTAGTATTCTCATAGGGTACGAGCAGTACTTC. The encoded protein is CASSILIGYEQYF.